This T cell receptor beta chain was captured in a study of PD-L1 blockade in urothelial cancer. Study as a whole: Patients started atezolizumab around 2014, 1,200 mg intravenously every 3 weeks. The median number of T cells present in blood samples was approximately 130,000.

Clones were read by immunoSEQ multiplex PCR, and TCRdb kept only the in-frame ones, dropping some. The top ten clones hold roughly 1.9% of a sample with tens of thousands of clones, roughly 88% of them seen once. Time point of the sample: peripheral blood 6 weeks after treatment start. Each patient gave between 1 and 8 samples, pretreatment and on-treatment. This clone was seen just once. The germline V gene has CDR1 SGHNT and CDR2 YENEEA. V lost 0 bases to trimming and J lost 3 bases, with 17 bases between them. This CDR3 contains 18 residues. The receptor was derived from a man between 50 and 59 years old with urothelial cancer. This specimen consisted of PBMCs, obtained around atezolizumab (anti-PD-L1) treatment. V usage is TRBV11-3 and J usage is TRBJ2-2; a possible D gene is TRBD1 (6 bases). CDR3: CASSLDTGWEVYTGELFF. In nucleotides, the CDR3 is TGTGCCAGCAGCTTAGATACAGGGTGGGAAGTATACACCGGGGAGCTGTTTTTT.